The T cell receptor beta chain under discussion was sequenced for a study of T cells in narcolepsy (dated by TCRdb to between 2017 and 2018). Regarding the complete study: The study enrolled patients with narcolepsy type 1 or type 2 (NT1, NT2) together with healthy control donors. Autoreactive T cells targeting hypocretin neuron self-antigens (hypocretin, TRIB2) were sought in narcolepsy patients, and TCR Vbeta sequencing was used to track clonotypes in blood and CSF. Beyond this particular receptor, the publication reports: Numbers of sequenced blood memory CD4+ clonotypes were comparable, averaging approximately 40,000 in patients and roughly 35,000 in controls. Some blood memory CD4+ repertoires from patients and controls contained no sequences matching autoreactive T cell clones. According to the report, autoreactive clonotypes were detected serially in the blood of the same patients and of different patients, but not in healthy controls. Plots comparing CSF and blood CD4+ T cell clonotypes from the same patient highlighted HCRT-specific and TRIB2-specific autoreactive clonotypes.

For TCR Vbeta sequencing, memory CD4+ T cells were sorted ex vivo from the peripheral blood of narcolepsy patients and healthy controls. The CDR3 starts with the cysteine, ends with the phenylalanine, and has 18 residues. Only the CDR3 portion is preserved as DNA: 54 bases, with reading frame beginning at the first base. V lost 4 bases and J lost 7 bases, and the count of bases not matched to a germline gene is 19. For CDR1 and CDR2, the germline V gene lists SGHNT and YENEEA. The library was made by the immunoSEQ multiplex PCR assay. TCRdb re-hosts the immuneACCESS table, in-frame sequences only. Its copies lack some clones; in the studies checked, an unresolved V gene accounts for under half of them, and the cause for the rest is not known. The sample table holds about 30,000 clones, of which approximately 83% were seen once. About 0.9% of the sample is held by the ten biggest clonotypes. A single count supports this clone. Its antigen remains undetermined. No quality values exist for individual bases; no much larger clone is one base distant.

Sequenced sample: CD45RA- memory CD4+ T cells from PBMCs. The intended sense of this specimen's cell subset or site label: memory T cells sorted ex vivo from peripheral blood. This chain joins TRBV11-3 to TRBJ2-1, with 7 bases aligning to TRBD2. This TCR was sampled from a human donor with narcolepsy. The CDR3 loop reads CASSSLNRWTPGGNEQFF. Here is the DNA: TGTGCCAGCAGCTCGCTCAACCGATGGACGCCCGGGGGGAATGAGCAGTTCTTC.